This TCR beta chain was profiled in a study of T cells expressing NK-cell markers. The wider study: Seven sequenced donors out of eight were HCMV-seropositive, one seronegative.

TCRdb reworked the 5' RACE reads into one entry per CDR3 protein, no DNA. The sample includes around 260,000 distinct CDR3 sequences. CDR1 is MNHEY and CDR2 is SVGEGT in the germline V gene. There are 16 residues in the CDR3. Study-wide results and limits: The study found these clonotypes also leading the CD3+CD56-NKG2C+ fraction in several donors. Dominant NKG2C+ clonotypes were found to form about 1.0-8% of CD8+ T cells in over five donors.

With regard to this clonotype: What it binds is not known.

V is TRBV6-2 or TRBV6-3 and J is TRBJ2-5; the D call of TRBD1 rests on TCRdb alone, since no DNA is present to check it. This clonotype was obtained from a woman aged 18 to 69 in good health. The sample taken for sequencing was blood T cells: a sorted CD56 or NKG2C T cell subset, CD4+ or CD8+ T cells, or bulk PBMC T cells (not recorded which). CDR3 sequence reads: CASSQIKQGAEETQYF.